These T cell receptor beta chains were read from a single sample in a study of blood T cell repertoires in COVID-19. Here immunoSEQ multiplex PCR was the method, and the copy in TCRdb shows in-frame clones only, minus some. The sample holds approximately 100,000 clones, about 90% seen once. The sample consisted of peripheral blood. The receptors were gathered from a human donor in a cohort sampled during active COVID-19. Each CDR3 is given with its conserved first and last residue. A D gene is named only where the DNA matches it firmly. Size is omitted from some rows. Given values are once, few, many or a class for expanded clones.

J	D	size	V	length	CDR3	DNA
TRBJ2-6	NA	NA	TRBV16	15	CASSPSLGVANVLTF	TGTGCCAGCAGCCCGTCCCTCGGGGTGGCCAACGTCCTGACTTTC
TRBJ2-5	TRBD1	NA	TRBV5-1	17	CASSLGLRGQGNYPQDF	TGCGCCAGCAGCTTGGGGTTGCGGGGACAGGGGAATTACCCGCAGGACTTC
TRBJ2-1	TRBD2	NA	TRBV7-7	16	CASSQTLAGGFNEQFF	TGTGCTAGCAGTCAAACACTAGCGGGAGGGTTCAATGAGCAGTTCTTC
TRBJ1-1	TRBD1	NA	TRBV4-2	14	CASSQRTGNTEAFF	TGTGCCAGCAGCCAACGGACAGGAAACACTGAAGCTTTCTTT
TRBJ2-1	NA	NA	TRBV5-1	15	CASSFLFISYNEQFF	TGCGCCAGCAGCTTTTTGTTCATTTCCTACAATGAGCAGTTCTTC
TRBJ2-5	NA	NA	TRBV21-1	15	CASSRRTVGRGTQYF	NA
TRBJ2-2	TRBD2	NA	TRBV5-6	16	CASSLELAGATGELFF	TGTGCCAGCAGCTTGGAGCTAGCGGGAGCCACCGGGGAGCTGTTTTTT
TRBJ2-3	TRBD1	NA	TRBV29-1	14	CSGRRDSGSDTQYF	TGCAGCGGCCGCCGGGACAGCGGATCAGATACGCAGTATTTT
TRBJ1-1	TRBD1	NA	TRBV5-1	17	CASSSEGQGEKNTEAFF	TGCGCCAGCAGCTCAGAAGGACAGGGGGAGAAGAACACTGAAGCTTTCTTT
TRBJ1-2	NA	NA	TRBV5-1	10	CASSFRGYTF	TGCGCCAGCAGCTTCCGTGGCTACACCTTC
TRBJ2-5	TRBD2	NA	TRBV28	15	CASSLSGRARETQYF	TGTGCCAGCAGTTTAAGCGGGAGGGCCCGAGAGACCCAGTACTTC
TRBJ2-7	TRBD1	NA	TRBV27	12	CASSLTGVEQYF	TGTGCCAGCAGCCTAACAGGGGTTGAGCAGTACTTC
TRBJ2-1	NA	NA	TRBV20-1	11	CSVAPSNEQFF	TGCAGTGTCGCCCCCAGCAATGAGCAGTTCTTC
TRBJ2-7	TRBD2	NA	TRBV9	14	CASSPKTSGYEQYF	TGTGCCAGCAGCCCGAAGACTAGCGGCTACGAGCAGTACTTC
TRBJ1-1	TRBD1	NA	TRBV5-5	14	CASSLGRGDTEAFF	TGTGCCAGCAGCTTAGGCAGGGGGGACACTGAAGCTTTCTTT
TRBJ2-7	NA	few	TRBV4-2	15	CASSQGRAGIYEQYF	TGTGCCAGCAGCCAAGGAAGAGCAGGGATCTACGAGCAGTACTTC
TRBJ2-7	TRBD1	NA	TRBV3-1/TRBV3-2	14	CASSPPGQGYEQYF	TGTGCCAGCAGCCCGCCGGGACAGGGCTACGAGCAGTACTTC
TRBJ1-3	NA	NA	TRBV11-2	12	CASSLVSPTIYF	TGTGCCAGCAGCTTAGTATCCCCCACCATATATTTT
TRBJ2-5	NA	NA	TRBV5-1	14	CASSLGVYQETQYF	TGCGCCAGCAGCTTGGGCGTCTACCAAGAGACCCAGTACTTC
TRBJ2-3	TRBD2	NA	TRBV5-1	15	CASSLAGGGADTQYF	TGCGCCAGCAGCTTGGCCGGGGGGGGCGCAGATACGCAGTATTTT
TRBJ2-7	NA	NA	TRBV9	14	CASSVVERGYEQYF	TGTGCCAGCAGCGTAGTTGAACGGGGCTACGAGCAGTACTTC
TRBJ2-3	TRBD1	NA	TRBV3-1/TRBV3-2	16	CATGQGANSRTDTQYF	TGTGCCACAGGACAGGGGGCAAACTCCCGCACAGATACGCAGTATTTT
TRBJ2-7	NA	NA	TRBV7-9	14	CASSLEQFSYEQYF	TGTGCCAGCAGCTTAGAACAGTTTTCCTACGAGCAGTACTTC
TRBJ1-3	TRBD1	NA	TRBV30	16	CAWSYRGSLPGNTIYF	TGTGCCTGGTCATACAGGGGTTCCCTGCCTGGAAACACCATATATTTT
TRBJ2-1	TRBD1	once	TRBV28	16	CASSPNGGQGYNEQFF	TGTGCCAGCAGTCCCAACGGGGGACAGGGATACAATGAGCAGTTCTTC
TRBJ2-5	TRBD2	NA	TRBV7-6	12	CASNAGRGTQYF	TGTGCCAGCAATGCCGGGAGGGGGACCCAGTACTTC
TRBJ2-7	TRBD2	NA	TRBV7-3	15	CASSLTAGEGHEQYF	TGTGCCAGCAGCTTAACGGCGGGAGAGGGCCACGAGCAGTACTTC
TRBJ2-7	NA	NA	TRBV13	15	CASSLGRDLAYEQYF	TGTGCCAGCAGCTTAGGGCGGGACTTGGCCTACGAGCAGTACTTC
TRBJ1-1	NA	NA	TRBV7-9	18	CASSLVGRSRTVNTEAFF	TGTGCCAGCAGCTTAGTAGGCAGGTCAAGGACAGTTAACACTGAAGCTTTCTTT
TRBJ2-3	TRBD2	NA	TRBV11-3	15	CASSISGSSADTQYF	TGTGCCAGCAGCATCAGCGGGAGTAGCGCAGATACGCAGTATTTT
TRBJ1-4	TRBD1	NA	TRBV6-5	15	CASSSQGATNEKLFF	TGTGCCAGCAGCTCACAGGGGGCAACTAATGAAAAACTGTTTTTT
TRBJ2-1	NA	NA	TRBV27	12	CAAWANHNEQFF	TGTGCCGCTTGGGCGAACCACAATGAGCAGTTCTTC
TRBJ2-3	TRBD2	NA	TRBV11-1	15	CASSLAIAGADTQYF	TGTGCCAGCAGCTTAGCCATAGCGGGGGCAGATACGCAGTATTTT
TRBJ2-5	TRBD2	NA	TRBV3-1/TRBV3-2	16	CASSQSGGGAGETQYF	TGTGCCAGCAGCCAATCTGGCGGGGGGGCCGGAGAGACCCAGTACTTC
TRBJ2-3	TRBD2	NA	TRBV7-6	18	CASSYRPTSASSTDTQYF	TGTGCCAGCAGTTACCGACCAACTAGCGCCTCTAGCACAGATACGCAGTATTTT